This TCR beta chain was documented in a study of blood T cell repertoires in COVID-19. Study details: Material from acute and convalescent COVID-19 was sourced from the United States, Italy and Spain. Sources were T cells, B-cell-depleted T cells, or PBMCs; the material itself was cDNA or gDNA.

In the authors' workflow: Reference gene primer amplification gave estimated nucleated cell counts. The protocol was immunoSEQ multiplex PCR, while the TCRdb copy is restricted to in-frame clones and leaves out a portion. V, J and clone size are taken as reported in that table, and D and trimming were inferred from the DNA itself. The data contain 160,000 or so clones, about 80% of them seen just once; the ten biggest clones take up roughly 0.56%. This receptor was obtained from a man aged 60-69 years with acute or convalescent COVID-19. The sequencing sample was made of peripheral blood.

CDR3 sequence: CASSQDLGGRQETQYF. The CDR3 DNA reads as TGCGCCAGCAGCCAAGACCTGGGGGGGCGGCAAGAGACCCAGTACTTC. The chain employs TRBV4-3 and TRBJ2-5; D is possibly TRBD2 (7 bases). The CDR3 runs 16 residues. The V and J ends lost 0 bases and 2 bases respectively, with 13 bases between them. The germline V gene encodes CDR1 LGHNA and CDR2 YSLEER.